This T cell receptor beta chain was sequenced for a study of Ad26.COV2.S vaccination and SARS-CoV-2 variants. Note on this clone: Antigen specificity is unknown.

The repertoire was sequenced with immunoSEQ multiplex PCR; TCRdb's copy has only in-frame clones and lacks some. The profile shows about 250,000 clones, around 87% of them singletons. Study conclusions and caveats: The TCR-based breadth and depth measures might underestimate overall T cell responses.

This CDR3 comprises 15 residues. Germline CDR1 and CDR2: PRHDT and FYEKMQ (reference sequence). Trimming removed 6 bases at V and 0 bases at J, with 14 bases between. Treatment denoted: approximately 18 received Ad26.COV2.S at low or high dose, single or two shots; several received placebo; per-sample allocation not given. After the first vaccine or placebo injection, samples were drawn on day 63. In the vaccine, an Ad26 vector expressed the SARS-CoV-2 spike of the Wuhan strain. The chain recombines TRBV13 with TRBJ1-1; D is possibly TRBD1 (5 bases). The input for sequencing was peripheral blood, taken in a trial of Ad26.COV2.S vaccine versus placebo. The sequence came from a person aged 18-65 years who received the Ad26.COV2.S COVID-19 vaccine or a placebo. CDR3 region: CASSPAGGMNTEAFF. The CDR3 nucleotides are TGTGCCAGCAGTCCCGCGGGGGGGATGAACACTGAAGCTTTCTTT.